This T cell receptor beta chain was identified during a study of T cell responses to AZD1222 COVID-19 vaccine. Study results and caveats: Epitopes outside B.1.351 and B.1.1.7 mutated regions reportedly drew nearly half of spike TCRs. Vaccination with two AZD1222 doses was followed by a rise in Spike-specific TCR breadth and depth.

Comments on this clone: Its antigen is not known.

Only in-frame clones appear in the TCRdb table, and some are missing; sequencing was by immunoSEQ multiplex PCR. The sample contains 100,000 to 150,000 clones, approximately 91% of which appear only once. This CDR3 region has 16 residues. CDR1 LGHDT and CDR2 YNNKEL come from the germline V gene (reference sequence). Trimming removed 0 bases at V and 4 bases at J, with 13 bases between. The V gene is TRBV3-1 (or the pseudogene TRBV3-2), the J gene TRBJ2-1; D perhaps matches TRBD1 (5 bases). The source of this sequence is an adult in good health. Material: peripheral blood, obtained on day 0 of AZD1222 vaccination. The CDR3 nucleotides are TGTGCCAGCAGCCAAGATGGAGCCAACAGGTACAATGAGCAGTTCTTC. It encodes CASSQDGANRYNEQFF.